Here is one TCR beta chain with its context. There are 17 residues in the CDR3. Germline CDR1 is MNHNS and CDR2 is SASEGT. V dropped 2 bases and J dropped 2; count of bases not matched to a gene: 10. The sample originates from a study of blood T cell repertoires in COVID-19. About the study: Acute and convalescent COVID-19 specimens originated in the United States, Italy and Spain. The analysed material was cDNA or gDNA that came from T cells, B-cell-depleted T cells, or PBMCs.

Per the original methods: Quantification of nucleated cells was approximated via reference gene primer amplification. The protocol was immunoSEQ multiplex PCR, while the TCRdb copy is restricted to in-frame clones and leaves out a portion. The D gene and trimming were derived from the DNA, and the V and J assignments and clone size from that table. The sample holds hundreds of thousands of clones; approximately 90% are singletons and the top ten take 2% to 2.5%. This clonotype was obtained from a woman aged 40 to 55 who had recovered from COVID-19. V is TRBV6-1 and J is TRBJ2-7; 9 bases line up with TRBD2. The sequencing input was peripheral blood. The CDR3 spells CASSELSPSSGAYEQYF. DNA for the CDR3: TGTGCCAGCAGTGAACTTTCTCCGTCTAGCGGGGCCTACGAGCAGTACTTC.